The T cell receptor beta chain described here comes from a study of identical twins. Via MiXCR, TCRdb re-called the 5' RACE reads, giving one row per CDR3 protein. The repertoire holds about 240,000 distinct CDR3 sequences, roughly 13% seen once, with roughly 4% in the top ten. This clonotype was picked up a small number of times. Germline V gives CDR1 MDHEN, CDR2 SYDVKM. The CDR3 is made up of 15 amino acids. V was cut by 8 bases and J by 0 bases, with 14 bases left in between. The same specimen was also included in a second study, on yellow fever vaccine responses in identical twins.

The chain carries TRBV28 and TRBJ2-1, with D unresolved. The origin of this receptor is a woman aged 18-29 years in good health. Sequencing input: memory (CD45RO+) T cells sorted from blood. CDR3 region: CASLMGTSSYNEQFF. The CDR3 bases are TGTGCCAGCCTGATGGGCACCAGCTCCTACAATGAGCAGTTCTTC.